This T cell receptor beta chain was sequenced for a study of blood T cell repertoires in COVID-19. Study at large: Whether acute or convalescent, the COVID-19 samples came from the United States, Italy and Spain. T cells, B-cell-depleted T cells, or PBMCs supplied cDNA or gDNA.

V was clipped by 7 bases and J by 8 bases, with 24 bases between them. This CDR3 comprises 16 residues. Germline CDR1 is SGHRS and CDR2 is YFSETQ. Followed longitudinally, the Seattle patients had been enrolled during active infection. The authors' processing: Nucleated cell number was recorded as an estimate derived from reference gene primer amplification. Generated by immunoSEQ multiplex PCR, the TCRdb table keeps only in-frame clones and is missing some. V, J and clone size are those of that table, while D and trimming were read from the DNA. The table has some 170,000 clones, around nine tenths seen once.

The rearrangement links TRBV5-1 to TRBJ2-2, with D possibly matching TRBD2 (6 bases). The sample consisted of peripheral blood. This clonotype was obtained from a woman between 70 and 85 years old with COVID-19, enrolled during active disease. CDR3 residues: CASGPGRGEPRGELFF. CDR3 DNA: TGCGCCAGCGGCCCCGGGCGGGGCGAACCTAGGGGGGAGCTGTTTTTT.